The T cell receptor beta chain described here comes from a study of chemoradiotherapy in HPV16-positive cancers. With 4 bases removed from V and 2 bases from J, the gap between germline ends came to 9 bases. The CDR3 contains 14 residues. Looked up from germline, CDR1 is SGHKS and CDR2 is YYEKEE (reference sequence). Clones were read by immunoSEQ multiplex PCR, and TCRdb kept only the in-frame ones, dropping some. There are approximately 8,200 clones in the sample; about 86% occur only once, and under 3% lies in the top ten. The chain links TRBV5-5 to TRBJ2-2, with D tentatively TRBD1 or TRBD2 (5 bases each). This clonotype was sampled from a human donor with HPV-associated anogenital cancer. The sequencing used blood, collected from a patient who underwent chemoradiotherapy. CDR3 in amino acids: CASSRGVNTGELFF. The CDR3 DNA reads TGTGCCAGCAGCAGAGGGGTAAACACCGGGGAGCTGTTTTTT.